This T cell receptor (beta chain) was obtained from a study of shared clonotypes between healthy human individuals. Donors had no recently reported acute infections or vaccinations and were HIV-negative. Every one of the donors was a Caucasian adult that lived in Nashville, Tennessee. CDR3 length: 12 residues. Trimming stripped 1 base from V and 6 bases from J, with 4 bases between. CDR1 SGDLS and CDR2 YYNGEE come from the germline V gene. Some 31,000 T cell genomes (roughly 310 ng DNA) went into each PBMC replicate. Unsorted PBMC DNA was sequenced on ten immunoSEQ deep assay plates. Some clones are missing from TCRdb's copy, which holds only in-frame ones; the method was immunoSEQ multiplex PCR. The sample includes around 500,000 clones, more than 75% seen only once; the top ten take approximately 13%.

This sequence was found in a woman in her thirties or forties in good health. Some clones in this sample may be carry-over from other donors' samples. Sequencing used PBMCs. This sequence joins TRBV9 and TRBJ2-2; D not certain. The CDR3 is CASSVRAGELFF. The CDR3 DNA is TGTGCCAGCAGCGTACGGGCCGGGGAGCTGTTTTTT.